The 26 T cell receptor beta chains listed next were all sequenced from one sample in a study of metastatic and nonmetastatic thyroid tumors (dated by TCRdb to 2018 to 2020). No patient had received any treatment before thyroid surgery. The library was prepared using PCR. Sequencing relied on an Illumina HiSeq 4000. TCRdb cleaned the public reads at Q25 with fastp, built clones with MiXCR and kept in-frame beta chains. The sample data list some 35,000 clones, and more than 25% of these were observed just once. The ten largest clonotypes hold approximately 10% of the sample. Material for sequencing was blood. These TCRs come from a male donor with papillary thyroid cancer or a benign thyroid nodule (not recorded which). Some clones in this sample may be carry-over from other donors' samples.

V is TRBV20-1 and J is TRBJ1-1, with D possibly TRBD1 on 6 matching bases. The CDR3 totals 12 residues. Trimming stripped 4 bases from V and 5 bases from J, with 11 bases between. Germline V gene data show CDR1 as DFQATT and CDR2 as SNEGSKA (reference sequence). In DNA form, the CDR3 reads TGCAGTGCTACCAGGGGAGAGACTGAAGCTTTCTTT. Amino acid sequence: CSATRGETEAFF.

This clone was detected many times. CDR3 protein: CASSPLAGGMDTQYF. CDR3 sequence (DNA): TGTGCCAGCTCGCCCCTAGCGGGAGGGATGGATACGCAGTATTTT. This chain uses TRBV18 with TRBJ2-3, with 12 nucleotides matching TRBD2. CDR1 is KGHSH, CDR2 LQKENI, per germline. Germline trimming cut 6 bases from V and 6 bases from J; bases unmatched to any gene: 7. The CDR3 totals 15 residues.

The table lists this clone with a few counts. This chain links TRBV7-2 with TRBJ2-1; the D is unclear. The CDR3 covers 14 residues. Trimming removed 0 bases at V and 10 bases at J, with 13 bases between. Germline assignment: CDR1 SGHTA and CDR2 FQGNSA. CDR3 loop: CASSLADMAGEQFF. The CDR3 coding sequence is TGTGCCAGCAGCTTAGCTGATATGGCCGGGGAGCAGTTCTTC. Using reference TRBV7-2 and TRBJ2-1 for the parts outside the CDR3, the full variable domain is GAGVSQSPSNKVTEKGKDVELRCDPISGHTALYWYRQSLGQGLEFLIYFQGNSAPDKSGLPSDRFSAERTGGSVSTLTIQRTQQEDSAVYLCASSLADMAGEQFFGPGTRLTVL.

CDR3 sequence: CASSLEGYGNTEAFF. The CDR3 nucleotides read TGTGCCAGCAGTCTTGAGGGGTACGGGAACACTGAAGCTTTCTTT. The chain uses TRBV11-2 and TRBJ1-1; possible D gene TRBD1, 5 bases. The CDR3 is 15 amino acids. V was shortened by 6 bases and J by 1 base, with 15 bases between the two germline ends. Germline CDR1 is SGHAT and CDR2 is FQNNGV.

The gene calls are TRBV28 and TRBJ2-5, with D perhaps matching TRBD1 or TRBD2 (5 bases each). Germline CDR1 reads MDHEN; CDR2 reads SYDVKM. The ends were cut back, 3 bases at V and 4 bases at J, with 21 bases in the middle. This CDR3 contains 17 residues. This chain's CDR3 is CASSLRARRRTLETQYF. The DNA for the CDR3 is TGTGCCAGCAGTTTGCGGGCCCGAAGAAGGACATTAGAGACCCAGTACTTC.

The table lists this clone with a few counts. The chain combines TRBV6-1 with TRBJ2-1; 11 nucleotides line up with TRBD2. This CDR3 is 15 amino acids long. Germline trimming cut 5 bases from V and 4 bases from J; bases unmatched to any gene: 4. Looked up from germline, CDR1 is MNHNS and CDR2 is SASEGT. The CDR3 sequence: CASSISGRDYNEQFF. The CDR3 bases are TGTGCCAGCAGTATTAGCGGGAGGGATTACAATGAGCAGTTCTTC.

This clone was recorded many times. The J gene is TRBJ2-7, the V gene TRBV7-9; D is perhaps TRBD2 (6 bases). The CDR3 length is 12 residues. Germline loops: CDR1 SEHNR, CDR2 FQNEAQ (reference sequence). V lost 8 bases and J 7 bases, leaving 15 bases between the germline ends. CDR3 sequence reads: CASGGYIEEQYF. For the CDR3, the DNA is TGTGCCAGCGGAGGGTACATCGAAGAGCAGTACTTC. Based on the CDR3 plus reference TRBV7-9 and TRBJ2-7, the full variable domain is DTGVSQNPRHKITKRGQNVTFRCDPISEHNRLYWYRQTLGQGPEFLTYFQNEAQLEKSRLLSDRFSAERPKGSFSTLEIQRTEQGDSAMYLCASGGYIEEQYFGPGTRLTVT.

Of note for this clone: An end of the junction differs from the germline gene, which may be a read error. The chain combines TRBV6-1 with TRBJ2-7; D unresolved. The germline gives CDR1 MNHNS, CDR2 SASEGT. This CDR3 comprises 14 residues. CDR3 sequence (DNA): TGTGCCAGCAGCACCCCGCGTGGCTCCTACGAGCAATACTTC. It specifies CASSTPRGSYEQYF.

V is TRBV30 and J is TRBJ1-2; tentative D call: TRBD1 (5 bases). Between the trimmed V and J ends, which lost 8 bases and 4 bases, there was a span of 8 bases. The CDR3 covers 10 residues. From germline, CDR1 is GTSNPN and CDR2 SVGIG (reference sequence). The CDR3 is CAGGVYGYTF. CDR3 nucleotide sequence: TGTGCCGGAGGGGTCTATGGCTACACCTTC.

The chain is built from TRBV15 and TRBJ2-7; TRBD1 aligns across 9 bases. V was clipped by 6 bases and J by 3 bases; unmatched bases: 3. This CDR3 contains 13 residues. CDR1 and CDR2 from the germline V gene are LNHNV and YYDKDF (reference sequence). CDR3 residues: CATREGQGYEQYF. CDR3 nucleotide sequence: TGTGCCACCAGGGAGGGACAGGGCTACGAGCAGTACTTC.

The chain carries TRBV27 and TRBJ2-7; D gene unclear. The germline V gene encodes CDR1 MNHEY and CDR2 SMNVEV (reference sequence). This CDR3 region has 16 residues. The V end was cut by 3 bases, the J end by 0 bases, with 15 bases between. CDR3 loop: CASSFGHPIFSYEQYF. CDR3 sequence (DNA): TGTGCCAGCAGTTTCGGTCACCCCATCTTCTCCTACGAGCAGTACTTC.

The gene calls are TRBV9 and TRBJ2-1; 10 bases fit TRBD1. The CDR3 length is 16 residues. In germline, CDR1 is SGDLS, CDR2 YYNGEE. After removal of 0 bases from V and 2 bases from J, the junction contained 2 bases not matched to a gene. CDR3 loop: CASSVVGQGPYNEQFF. DNA of the CDR3: TGTGCCAGCAGCGTAGTGGGACAGGGGCCCTACAATGAGCAGTTCTTC. Looking up the rest from reference TRBV9 and TRBJ2-1 gives the full variable domain: DSGVTQTPKHLITATGQRVTLRCSPRSGDLSVYWYQQSLDQGLQFLIQYYNGEERAKGNILERFSAQQFPDLHSELNLSSLELGDSALYFCASSVVGQGPYNEQFFGPGTRLTVL.

The chain combines TRBV5-1 with TRBJ1-5; TRBD1 matches at 7 bases. The germline V gene encodes CDR1 SGHRS and CDR2 YFSETQ. This CDR3 has 17 amino acids. The ends lost 6 bases at V and 4 bases at J; junction bases unmatched: 16. The CDR3 DNA follows: TGCGCCAGCAACAACACTGGGACAGTCAGCCGGAATCAGCCCCAGCATTTT. It specifies CASNNTGTVSRNQPQHF.

V is TRBV28 and J is TRBJ2-7; 7 positions match TRBD2. The germline CDR1 and CDR2 sequences are MDHEN and SYDVKM. The CDR3 is 14 residues long. The J segment lost 3 bases and the V segment lost 3 bases, leaving 5 bases of the junction unmatched. Here the CDR3 reads CASSLAREGYEQYF. In DNA form, the CDR3 reads TGTGCCAGCAGTTTGGCCAGGGAGGGCTACGAGCAGTACTTC.

The V gene is TRBV11-3, the J gene TRBJ2-2; D is ambiguous. Germline V gives CDR1 SGHNT, CDR2 YENEEA. The CDR3 covers 15 residues. Trimming removed 7 bases from V and 7 bases from J, with 19 bases in between. In nucleotides, the CDR3 is TGTGCCAGCATAGAGTACGTATTGGGAATCGGGGAGCTGTTTTTT. This gives the protein CASIEYVLGIGELFF.

This clone is judged medium-sized. The J gene is TRBJ2-7, the V gene TRBV5-1, with 7 bases that match TRBD2. CDR1 SGHRS and CDR2 YFSETQ come from the germline V gene. With 4 bases clipped from V and 0 bases from J, the junction kept 10 bases outside the gene matches. The CDR3 has 16 residues. CDR3 sequence reads: CASSPTSDRASYEQYF. DNA for the CDR3: TGCGCCAGCAGCCCTACTAGCGACAGAGCCTCCTACGAGCAGTACTTC.

Relative to its sample, this clone is medium-sized. This chain uses TRBV28 with TRBJ1-6; 9 nucleotides agree with TRBD1. J lost 10 bases, V lost 5 bases, and 6 bases had no gene match. The length of the CDR3 is 14 residues. Per the germline V gene, CDR1 is MDHEN and CDR2 is SYDVKM. The CDR3 DNA follows: TGTGCCAGCAGTCGGGACAGGGTCGAATCACCCCTCCACTTT. Translating it yields CASSRDRVESPLHF.

This clone was counted many times. The chain joins TRBV20-1 to TRBJ1-4; 7 bases align to TRBD1. This CDR3 spans 15 amino acids. Germline CDR1 DFQATT, CDR2 SNEGSKA (reference sequence). V was clipped by 0 bases and J by 4 bases; unmatched bases: 5. This CDR3 reads CSARDGGTVNEKLFF. In DNA form, the CDR3 reads TGCAGTGCTAGAGATGGTGGGACAGTTAATGAAAAACTGTTTTTT.

DNA for the CDR3: TGTGCCAGCAGGATACTACACGGGGTAGTCGGTAGCTACACCTTC. Translation: CASRILHGVVGSYTF. The chain couples TRBV28 to TRBJ1-2, with no clear D. The V end was cut by 6 bases, the J end by 9 bases, with 23 bases between. The length of the CDR3 is 15 residues. CDR1 is MDHEN and CDR2 is SYDVKM in the germline V gene.

This clone was recorded many times. The chain employs TRBV27 and TRBJ1-6; a weak D match, TRBD1 (6 bases). The CDR3 contains 15 residues. From germline, CDR1 is MNHEY and CDR2 SMNVEV (reference sequence). V gave up 1 base and J gave up 5 bases, with 9 bases separating them. The CDR3 coding sequence is TGTGCCAGCAGTTTATTAGGACAGAATAATTCACCCCTCCACTTT. Its translation: CASSLLGQNNSPLHF.

This clone is labeled as medium-sized. The chain joins TRBV6-1 to TRBJ2-1; 7 bases line up with TRBD2. V dropped 4 bases and J dropped 8; count of bases not matched to a gene: 8. The germline V gene encodes CDR1 MNHNS and CDR2 SASEGT. The CDR3 consists of 14 residues. In DNA, the CDR3 is TGTGCCAGCAGTGGCGGACTAGAAGCGGATGAGCAGTTCTTC. It translates to CASSGGLEADEQFF.

This clone came up a few times. This chain uses TRBV20-1 with TRBJ2-5, with 10 nucleotides matching TRBD2. V was clipped by 0 bases and J by 5 bases; unmatched bases: 15. CDR3 length: 18 amino acids. Per germline, CDR1 DFQATT and CDR2 SNEGSKA (reference sequence). The CDR3 spells CSAREAGASGRMLETQYF. The CDR3 DNA follows: TGCAGTGCTAGAGAGGCCGGGGCTAGCGGGAGAATGTTGGAGACCCAGTACTTC.

In its sample, this clone was seen a few times. J is TRBJ2-7 and V is TRBV20-1; TRBD2 matches 16 bases. The CDR3 has 18 amino acids. Germline V gives CDR1 DFQATT, CDR2 SNEGSKA (reference sequence). Trimming removed 2 bases from V and 3 bases from J; junction bases left unmatched: 10. As DNA, the CDR3 is TGCAGTGCTAGAAAGACAGGGGGGACTAGCGGGAGGGTCTACGAGCAGTACTTC. This translates into CSARKTGGTSGRVYEQYF.

The chain is built from TRBV6-1 and TRBJ1-5; D gene unclear. Trimming left V 0 bases short and J 0 bases short, with 12 bases between. Germline V gives CDR1 MNHNS, CDR2 SASEGT. The CDR3 sequence is 17 residues long. The CDR3 nucleotides are TGTGCCAGCAGTGAAGCCCCCCGTAAGTATAGCAATCAGCCCCAGCATTTT. Encoded protein: CASSEAPRKYSNQPQHF.

In its sample, this clone is medium-sized. The genes are TRBV4-2 and TRBJ2-7; TRBD2 matches 8 bases. The CDR3 extends over 14 amino acids. The V segment lost 0 bases and the J segment 11 bases; nucleotides outside the gene matches: 9. Germline V gives CDR1 LGHNA, CDR2 YNFKEQ. The DNA for the CDR3 is TGTGCCAGCAGCCAAGATTTAGGCGGGACTAGAGAGTACTTC. Protein: CASSQDLGGTREYF.

There are a few counts of this clone. The junction and the germline gene differ at one end; a read error may be behind it. The chain uses TRBV6-1 and TRBJ2-1; 10 bases match TRBD2. The CDR3 length is 14 residues. The germline V gene has CDR1 MNHNS and CDR2 SASEGT. The DNA for the CDR3 is TGTGCCAGCAATCTAGCGGGAGTAGGGAATGATCAGTTCTTC. It specifies CASNLAGVGNDQFF.